Below, 19 T cell receptor beta chains from the same sample are listed, as sequenced in a study of blood T cell repertoires in COVID-19. TCRdb's copy holds only in-frame clones and misses some; the assay was immunoSEQ multiplex PCR. The sample yields approximately 84,000 clones, about 80% seen once. The sequenced sample consisted of peripheral blood. The receptor set was obtained from a man between 50 and 59 years old with active or convalescent COVID-19.

The chain's CDR3 is CASSLGDRGNTF. For the CDR3, the DNA is TGTGCCAGCAGCTTAGGGGACAGGGGAAACACCTTC. The chain combines TRBV7-2 with TRBJ1-2, with TRBD1 matching 10 bases. The trim removed 1 base at V and 12 bases at J, leaving 2 bases unmatched. Germline lookup yields CDR1 SGHTA and CDR2 FQGNSA. CDR3 size: 12 residues.

The sample holds one count of this clone. V is TRBV2 and J is TRBJ1-1; possibly TRBD1 for D (6 bases). In germline, CDR1 is SNHLY, CDR2 FYNNEI. CDR3 length equals 15 residues. Trimming shortened V by 8 bases and J by 4 bases, and 20 bases separated the two germline ends. CDR3 in amino acids: CASRTQTGLGTEAFF. The CDR3 coding sequence is TGTGCCAGCCGTACTCAGACAGGACTTGGCACTGAAGCTTTCTTT.

V and J are TRBV18 and TRBJ2-2; 7 bases are shared with TRBD2. The junction had 0 bases not matched to a gene; V was cut back by 1 base and J by 4 bases. CDR1 KGHSH and CDR2 LQKENI come from the germline V gene. The CDR3 loop spans 14 amino acids. CDR3 nucleotides: TGTGCCAGCTCACCACGGGAGGGCACCGGGGAGCTGTTTTTT. Translated, it gives CASSPREGTGELFF.

This clone was detected many times. This chain uses TRBV6-5 with TRBJ1-4, with D possibly TRBD1 on 5 matching bases. Germline V CDR1 and CDR2: MNHEY, SVGAGI. This CDR3 is 13 amino acids long. V was shortened by 2 bases and J by 7 bases, with 8 bases between the two germline ends. This CDR3 reads CASSYQRGEKLFF. As DNA, the CDR3 is TGTGCCAGCAGTTACCAAAGGGGTGAAAAACTGTTTTTT.

The rearrangement joins TRBV27 to TRBJ1-6; D remains unclear. The length of the CDR3 is 13 residues. Germline loops: CDR1 MNHEY, CDR2 SMNVEV (reference sequence). Trimming shortened V by 7 bases and J by 9 bases, and 13 bases separated the two germline ends. CDR3 sequence reads: CASTLGSTSPLHF. The CDR3 region has the DNA TGTGCCAGCACCCTCGGTTCCACTTCACCCCTCCACTTT.

The chain employs TRBV6-2 or TRBV6-3 and TRBJ2-1, with a weak D call TRBD2 (6 bases). The CDR3 contains 15 residues. The germline V and J ends were trimmed by 1 base and 4 bases, with 11 bases remaining between them. Germline CDR1 reads MNHEY; CDR2 reads SVGEGT. Here the CDR3 DNA reads TGTGCCAGCAGTTACTTGCGGCGGGATTACAATGAGCAGTTCTTC. Amino acid sequence: CASSYLRRDYNEQFF.

This chain uses TRBV5-6 with TRBJ2-1, with 11 bases matching TRBD2. The germline gives CDR1 SGHDT, CDR2 YYEEEE. With V trimmed by 2 bases and J by 13 bases, 14 bases remained unmatched. The CDR3 loop spans 16 amino acids. CDR3 loop: CASSLEVLAGGPGQFF. As DNA, the CDR3 is TGTGCCAGCAGCTTAGAAGTGTTAGCGGGGGGGCCGGGACAGTTCTTC.

This clone was seen once. This chain connects TRBV11-3 to TRBJ2-1, with 10 bases that match TRBD2. Germline CDR1 reads SGHNT; CDR2 reads YENEEA. The CDR3 contains 15 residues. The V gene end was trimmed by 2 bases and the J gene end by 3 bases; junction bases not matched to a gene: 1. Here the CDR3 DNA reads TGTGCCAGCAGCTTAAGCGGGGGGGGCTACAATGAGCAGTTCTTC. This encodes CASSLSGGGYNEQFF. Variable domain in full (rest from reference TRBV11-3 and TRBJ2-1): EAGVVQSPRYKIIEKKQPVAFWCNPISGHNTLYWYLQNLGQGPELLIRYENEEAVDDSQLPKDRFSAERLKGVDSTLKIQPAELGDSAVYLCASSLSGGGYNEQFFGPGTRLTVL.

The gene calls are TRBV7-9 and TRBJ2-7; 7 bases are a match to TRBD1. V shed 4 bases, J shed 1 base, and the junction held 4 bases outside the gene matches. CDR1 and CDR2 from the germline V gene are SEHNR and FQNEAQ (reference sequence). This CDR3 is built from 14 residues. For the CDR3, the DNA is TGTGCCAGCAGCTCTTGGGACAGTTCCTACGAGCAGTACTTC. Translated, it gives CASSSWDSSYEQYF. The whole variable domain, remainder taken from reference TRBV7-9 and TRBJ2-7, is DTGVSQNPRHKITKRGQNVTFRCDPISEHNRLYWYRQTLGQGPEFLTYFQNEAQLEKSRLLSDRFSAERPKGSFSTLEIQRTEQGDSAMYLCASSSWDSSYEQYFGPGTRLTVT.

In regard to this clone: Within the sample, other DNA sequences also encode this same CDR3. The rearrangement joins TRBV20-1 to TRBJ1-3; D is unresolved. The V end lost 3 bases, the J end lost 0 bases, and 9 bases lay between the germline ends. Per germline, CDR1 DFQATT and CDR2 SNEGSKA (reference sequence). The CDR3 extends over 14 amino acids. CDR3 sequence: CSASFSGSGNTIYF. CDR3 nucleotide sequence: TGCAGTGCTAGTTTTTCAGGCTCTGGAAACACCATATATTTT.

This chain links TRBV27 with TRBJ2-2; D is ambiguous. Germline lookup yields CDR1 MNHEY and CDR2 SMNVEV (reference sequence). V lost 7 bases, J lost 3 bases, and 3 bases lay in between. The CDR3 totals 11 residues. CDR3 DNA sequence: TGTGCCAGCACCGACACCGGGGAGCTGTTTTTT. It yields the protein CASTDTGELFF.

In this sample, this clone turned up once. The V and J genes are TRBV6-5 and TRBJ1-2; 7 nucleotides match TRBD1. J gave up 4 bases and V 5 bases, and 7 bases lay outside the gene matches. The germline V gene encodes CDR1 MNHEY and CDR2 SVGAGI. The CDR3 has 14 residues. DNA of the CDR3: TGTGCCAGCAGTCCCGACAGGGCTTCCTATGGCTACACCTTC. It encodes CASSPDRASYGYTF.

The genes are TRBV5-6 and TRBJ1-4; unclear D gene. The V end lost 0 bases, the J end lost 5 bases, and 11 bases lay between the germline ends. The CDR3 has 15 amino acids. Germline V gene data show CDR1 as SGHDT and CDR2 as YYEEEE. This CDR3 reads CASSLAVQINEKLFF. As DNA, the CDR3 is TGTGCCAGCAGCTTGGCGGTACAGATAAATGAAAAACTGTTTTTT.

The chain combines TRBV7-3 with TRBJ2-1; tentatively, D is TRBD2 (6 bases). Per the germline V gene, CDR1 is SGHTA and CDR2 is FQGTGA. This CDR3 spans 16 amino acids. Trimming pared 2 bases from V and 6 bases from J, leaving 17 bases between. CDR3 residues: CASSLGTGGTRNEQFF. The DNA for the CDR3 is TGTGCCAGCAGCTTAGGTACAGGAGGGACCCGCAATGAGCAGTTCTTC.

The rearrangement uses TRBV6-5 and TRBJ1-2; the D gene is possibly TRBD1 (5 bases). This CDR3 spans 11 amino acids. The V gene's germline CDR1 is MNHEY and CDR2 SVGAGI. Trimming shortened V by 8 bases and J by 7 bases, and 11 bases separated the two germline ends. CDR3 in DNA: TGTGCCAGCTCCGGGGGGATTGGCTACACCTTC. As protein: CASSGGIGYTF.

The chain employs TRBV18 and TRBJ2-2, with TRBD1 matching 7 bases. CDR1 KGHSH and CDR2 LQKENI come from the germline V gene. This CDR3 is 15 amino acids long. The junction had 7 bases not matched to a gene; V was cut back by 4 bases and J by 5 bases. CDR3 sequence: CASSQTTGSTGELFF. The CDR3 DNA is TGTGCCAGCTCACAAACGACAGGGTCGACCGGGGAGCTGTTTTTT.

The V gene is TRBV24-1, the J gene TRBJ2-1; D gene unclear. Trimming took 5 bases from V and 0 from J, leaving 4 bases between them. The CDR3 runs 13 residues. In germline, CDR1 is KGHDR, CDR2 SFDVKD. The CDR3 nucleotides read TGTGCCACCAGTGGTAGCTCCTACAATGAGCAGTTCTTC. It codes for CATSGSSYNEQFF.

The V and J genes are TRBV7-3 and TRBJ2-3; possible D gene TRBD2, 7 bases. Trimming cost V 4 bases and J 10 bases, with 18 bases left between them. There are 14 residues in the CDR3. Germline V gene lookup returns CDR1 SGHTA and CDR2 FQGTGA. CDR3 DNA: TGTGCCAGCAGCTCCCCGGGGGGCCACGCGGCGCAGTATTTT. It codes for CASSSPGGHAAQYF. The whole variable domain, remainder taken from reference TRBV7-3 and TRBJ2-3, is GAGVSQTPSNKVTEKGKYVELRCDPISGHTALYWYRQSLGQGPEFLIYFQGTGAADDSGLPNDRFFAVRPEGSVSTLKIQRTERGDSAVYLCASSSPGGHAAQYFGPGTRLTVL.

The chain links TRBV7-8 to TRBJ2-3; no definite D call. V was cut by 6 bases and J by 8 bases, with 27 bases left in between. CDR1 SGHVS and CDR2 FQNEAQ come from the germline V gene. The CDR3 contains 17 residues. The CDR3 loop is CASSLEEGHTLAGTQYF. As DNA, the CDR3 is TGTGCCAGCAGTCTCGAGGAAGGCCACACCCTCGCCGGTACGCAGTATTTT.